This T cell receptor beta chain was captured in a study of blood T cell repertoires in COVID-19. Overall study: T cells, B-cell-depleted T cells, or PBMCs provided the cDNA or gDNA that served as material.

As originally analysed: Estimation of nucleated cell counts relied on the amplification of reference gene primers. The method was immunoSEQ multiplex PCR; TCRdb's version includes in-frame clones alone and lacks a portion of them. That table is the source of V, J and clone size, and D and trimming were worked out from the DNA. Of approximately 94,000 clones in the sample, 84% were seen once. V dropped 1 base and J dropped 3 bases, with 7 bases sitting between them. The CDR3 length is 14 residues. Germline CDR1 reads SGHTA; CDR2 reads FQGNSA. V is TRBV7-2 and J is TRBJ2-1; D not resolved. Sequencing was carried out using peripheral blood. The sequence was obtained from a man aged 60-69 years with acute or convalescent COVID-19. The CDR3 nucleotides read TGTGCCAGCAGCTTAGAACTTAACTACAATGAGCAGTTCTTC. It specifies CASSLELNYNEQFF.